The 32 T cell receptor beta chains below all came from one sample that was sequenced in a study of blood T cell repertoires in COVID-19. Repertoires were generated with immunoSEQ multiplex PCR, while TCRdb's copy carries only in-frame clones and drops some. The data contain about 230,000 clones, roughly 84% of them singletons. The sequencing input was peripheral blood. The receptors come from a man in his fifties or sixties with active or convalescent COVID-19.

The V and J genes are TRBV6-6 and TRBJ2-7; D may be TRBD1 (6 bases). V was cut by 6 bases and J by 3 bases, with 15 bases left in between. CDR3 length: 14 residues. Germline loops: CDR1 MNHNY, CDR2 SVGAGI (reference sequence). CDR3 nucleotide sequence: TGTGCCAGCAGGCCCCCAGGGGCCTTCTACGAGCAGTACTTC. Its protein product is CASRPPGAFYEQYF.

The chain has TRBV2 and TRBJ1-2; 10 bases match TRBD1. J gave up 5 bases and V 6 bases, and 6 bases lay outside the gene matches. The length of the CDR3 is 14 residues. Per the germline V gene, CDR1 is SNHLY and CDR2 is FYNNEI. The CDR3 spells CASSTTGGWYGYTF. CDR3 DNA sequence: TGTGCCAGCAGCACGACAGGGGGCTGGTATGGCTACACCTTC.

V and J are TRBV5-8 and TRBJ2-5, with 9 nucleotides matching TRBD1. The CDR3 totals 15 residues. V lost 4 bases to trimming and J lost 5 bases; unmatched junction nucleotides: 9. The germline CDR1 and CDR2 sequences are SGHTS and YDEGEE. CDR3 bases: TGTGCCAGCAGCCCCTCGGGACAGGGCTGGGAGACCCAGTACTTC. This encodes CASSPSGQGWETQYF. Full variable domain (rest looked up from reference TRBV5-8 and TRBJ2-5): EAGVTQSPTHLIKTRGQQATLRCSPISGHTSVYWYQQALGLGLQFLLWYDEGEERNRGNFPPRFSGRQFPNYSSELNVNALELEDSALYLCASSPSGQGWETQYFGPGTRLLVL.

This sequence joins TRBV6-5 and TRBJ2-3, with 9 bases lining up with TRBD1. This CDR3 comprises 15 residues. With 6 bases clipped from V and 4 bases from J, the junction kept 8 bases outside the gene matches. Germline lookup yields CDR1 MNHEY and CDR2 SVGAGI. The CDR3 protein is CASSPGTGPADTQYF. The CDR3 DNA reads TGTGCCAGCAGCCCCGGGACAGGGCCTGCAGATACGCAGTATTTT.

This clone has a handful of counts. The CDR3 loop is CASSIDRGGRNTIYF. The DNA for the CDR3 is TGTGCCAGCAGTATTGACAGGGGAGGACGAAACACCATATATTTT. This sequence joins TRBV28 and TRBJ1-3; 8 bases align to TRBD1. The CDR3 totals 15 residues. V lost 5 bases, J lost 5 bases, and 8 bases stayed unmatched. Germline loops: CDR1 MDHEN, CDR2 SYDVKM.

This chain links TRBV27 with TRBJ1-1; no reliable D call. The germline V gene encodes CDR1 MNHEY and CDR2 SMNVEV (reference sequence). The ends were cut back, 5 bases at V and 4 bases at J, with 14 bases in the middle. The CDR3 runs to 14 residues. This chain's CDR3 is CASSRQRGGTEAFF. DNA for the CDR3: TGTGCCAGCAGTCGCCAGCGGGGTGGCACTGAAGCTTTCTTT.

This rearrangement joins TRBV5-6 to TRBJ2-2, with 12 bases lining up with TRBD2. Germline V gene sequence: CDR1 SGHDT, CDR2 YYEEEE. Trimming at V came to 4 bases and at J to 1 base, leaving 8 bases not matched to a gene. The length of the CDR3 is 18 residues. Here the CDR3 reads CASSPPLLAGGNTGELFF. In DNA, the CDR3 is TGTGCCAGCAGCCCCCCTCTACTAGCGGGGGGGAACACCGGGGAGCTGTTTTTT.

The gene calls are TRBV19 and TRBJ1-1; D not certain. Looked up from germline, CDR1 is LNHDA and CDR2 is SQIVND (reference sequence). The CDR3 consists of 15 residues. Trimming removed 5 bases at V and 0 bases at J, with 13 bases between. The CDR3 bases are TGTGCCAGTAGTCTAGTCCCCATTGTGAACACTGAAGCTTTCTTT. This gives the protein CASSLVPIVNTEAFF. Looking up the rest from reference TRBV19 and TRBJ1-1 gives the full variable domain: DGGITQSPKYLFRKEGQNVTLSCEQNLNHDAMYWYRQDPGQGLRLIYYSQIVNDFQKGDIAEGYSVSREKKESFPLTVTSAQKNPTAFYLCASSLVPIVNTEAFFGQGTRLTVV.

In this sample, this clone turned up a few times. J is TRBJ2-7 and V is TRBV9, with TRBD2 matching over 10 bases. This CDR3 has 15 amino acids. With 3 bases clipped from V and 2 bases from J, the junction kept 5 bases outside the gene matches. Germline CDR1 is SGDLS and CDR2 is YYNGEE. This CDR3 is CASSALAGATYEQYF. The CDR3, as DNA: TGTGCCAGCAGCGCTCTAGCGGGGGCGACCTACGAGCAGTACTTC.

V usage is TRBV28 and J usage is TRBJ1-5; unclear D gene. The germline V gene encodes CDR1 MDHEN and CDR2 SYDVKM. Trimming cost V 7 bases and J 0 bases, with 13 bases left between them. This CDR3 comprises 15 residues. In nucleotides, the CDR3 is TGTGCCAGCACTCCGGCTGGGCCTAGCAATCAGCCCCAGCATTTT. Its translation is CASTPAGPSNQPQHF.

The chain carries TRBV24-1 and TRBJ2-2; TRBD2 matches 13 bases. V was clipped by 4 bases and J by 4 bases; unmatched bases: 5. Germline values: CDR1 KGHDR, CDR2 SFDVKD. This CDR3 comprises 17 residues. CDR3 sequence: CATSDLLAGGITGELFF. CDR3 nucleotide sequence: TGTGCCACCAGTGACCTACTAGCGGGGGGGATCACCGGGGAGCTGTTTTTT.

As DNA, the CDR3 is TGTGCCAGCAGCTCGGGTAGCGCCCTTTGGAATGAGCAGTTCTTC. This encodes CASSSGSALWNEQFF. This chain links TRBV7-2 with TRBJ2-1, with a weak D call TRBD2 (5 bases). Germline CDR1 reads SGHTA; CDR2 reads FQGNSA. V was clipped by 4 bases and J by 7 bases, with 17 bases between them. CDR3 length: 15 residues.

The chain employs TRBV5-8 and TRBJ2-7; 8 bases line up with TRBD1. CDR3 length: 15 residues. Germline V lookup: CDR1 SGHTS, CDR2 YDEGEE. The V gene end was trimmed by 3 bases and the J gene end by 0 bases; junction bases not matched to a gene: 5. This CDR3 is CASSYGTGASYEQYF. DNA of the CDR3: TGTGCCAGCAGCTATGGGACAGGCGCCTCCTACGAGCAGTACTTC.

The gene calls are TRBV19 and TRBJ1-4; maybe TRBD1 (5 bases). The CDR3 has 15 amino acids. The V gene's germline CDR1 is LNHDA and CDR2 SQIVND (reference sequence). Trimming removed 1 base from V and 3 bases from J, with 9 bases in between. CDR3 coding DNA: TGTGCCAGTAGTATAGGCAGGGCCGCTAATGAAAAACTGTTTTTT. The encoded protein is CASSIGRAANEKLFF.

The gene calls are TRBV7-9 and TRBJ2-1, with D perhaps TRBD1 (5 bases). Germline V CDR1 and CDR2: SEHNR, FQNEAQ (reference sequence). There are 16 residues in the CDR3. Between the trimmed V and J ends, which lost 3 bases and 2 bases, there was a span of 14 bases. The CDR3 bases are TGTGCCAGCAGCTTGATAGGGGCGAGGACCTACAATGAGCAGTTCTTC. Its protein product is CASSLIGARTYNEQFF.

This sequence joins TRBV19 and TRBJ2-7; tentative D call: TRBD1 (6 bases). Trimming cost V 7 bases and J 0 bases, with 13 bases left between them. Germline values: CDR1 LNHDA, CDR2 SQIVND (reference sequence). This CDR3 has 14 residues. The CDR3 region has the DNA TGTGCCAGTACCCCCTTCAGGGGCTCCTACGAGCAGTACTTC. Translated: CASTPFRGSYEQYF.

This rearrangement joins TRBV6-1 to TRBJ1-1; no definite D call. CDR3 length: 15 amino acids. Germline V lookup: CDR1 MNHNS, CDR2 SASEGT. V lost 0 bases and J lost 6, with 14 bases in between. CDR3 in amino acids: CASSEALPLGPEAFF. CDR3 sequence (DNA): TGTGCCAGCAGTGAAGCGCTACCCCTGGGCCCTGAAGCTTTCTTT.

CDR3: CASYGGGTTYNEQFF. The CDR3 DNA reads as TGCGCCAGCTACGGAGGAGGGACTACCTACAATGAGCAGTTCTTC. This chain links TRBV5-1 with TRBJ2-1, with TRBD2 matching over 7 bases. The CDR3 covers 15 residues. The germline CDR1 and CDR2 sequences are SGHRS and YFSETQ. Trimming took 7 bases from V and 2 from J; bases not matched to a gene: 9. The whole variable domain, filled in from reference TRBV5-1 and TRBJ2-1, reads KAGVTQTPRYLIKTRGQQVTLSCSPISGHRSVSWYQQTPGQGLQFLFEYFSETQRNKGNFPGRFSGRQFSNSRSEMNVSTLELGDSALYLCASYGGGTTYNEQFFGPGTRLTVL.

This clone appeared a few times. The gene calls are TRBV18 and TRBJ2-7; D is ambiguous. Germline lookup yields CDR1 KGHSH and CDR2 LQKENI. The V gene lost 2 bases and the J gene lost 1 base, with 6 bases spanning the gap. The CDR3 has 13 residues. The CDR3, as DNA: TGTGCCAGCTCACCAACCAGTTCCTACGAGCAGTACTTC. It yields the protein CASSPTSSYEQYF.

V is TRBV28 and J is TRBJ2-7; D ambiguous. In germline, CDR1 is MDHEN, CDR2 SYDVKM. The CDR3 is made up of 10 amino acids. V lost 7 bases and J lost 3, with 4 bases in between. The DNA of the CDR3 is TGTGCCAGCAACGGCTACGAGCAGTACTTC. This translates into CASNGYEQYF. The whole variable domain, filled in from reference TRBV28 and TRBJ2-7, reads DVKVTQSSRYLVKRTGEKVFLECVQDMDHENMFWYRQDPGLGLRLIYFSYDVKMKEKGDIPEGYSVSREKKERFSLILESASTNQTSMYLCASNGYEQYFGPGTRLTVT.

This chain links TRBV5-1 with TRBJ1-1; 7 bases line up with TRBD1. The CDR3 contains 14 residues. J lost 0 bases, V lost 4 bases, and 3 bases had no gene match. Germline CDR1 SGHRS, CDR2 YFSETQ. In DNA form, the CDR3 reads TGCGCCAGCAGCGTGGGACAGATGAACACTGAAGCTTTCTTT. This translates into CASSVGQMNTEAFF.

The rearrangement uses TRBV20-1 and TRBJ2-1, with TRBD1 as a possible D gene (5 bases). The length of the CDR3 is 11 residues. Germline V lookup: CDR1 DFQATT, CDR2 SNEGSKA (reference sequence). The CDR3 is CSVEGANEQFF. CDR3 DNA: TGCAGCGTGGAAGGGGCCAATGAGCAGTTCTTC.

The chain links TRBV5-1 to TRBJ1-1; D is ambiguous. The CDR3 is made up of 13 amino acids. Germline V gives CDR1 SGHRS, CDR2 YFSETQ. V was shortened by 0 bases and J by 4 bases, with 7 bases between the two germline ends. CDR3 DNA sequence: TGCGCCAGCAGCTTGGCCGCGGGCACTGAAGCTTTCTTT. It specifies CASSLAAGTEAFF. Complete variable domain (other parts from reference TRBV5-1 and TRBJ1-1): KAGVTQTPRYLIKTRGQQVTLSCSPISGHRSVSWYQQTPGQGLQFLFEYFSETQRNKGNFPGRFSGRQFSNSRSEMNVSTLELGDSALYLCASSLAAGTEAFFGQGTRLTVV.

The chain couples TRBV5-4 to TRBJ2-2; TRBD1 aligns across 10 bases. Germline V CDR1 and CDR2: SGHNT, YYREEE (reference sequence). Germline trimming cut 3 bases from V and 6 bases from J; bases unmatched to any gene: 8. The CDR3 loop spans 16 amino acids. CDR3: CASSYGQGVRPGELFF. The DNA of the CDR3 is TGTGCCAGCAGCTACGGACAGGGGGTGAGACCCGGGGAGCTGTTTTTT.

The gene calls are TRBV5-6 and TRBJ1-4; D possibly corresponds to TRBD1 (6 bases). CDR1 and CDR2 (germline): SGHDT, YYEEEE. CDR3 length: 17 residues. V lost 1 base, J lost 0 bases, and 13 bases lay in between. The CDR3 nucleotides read TGTGCCAGCAGCTTGCGGGCAGGGGCCGCAACTAATGAAAAACTGTTTTTT. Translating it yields CASSLRAGAATNEKLFF.

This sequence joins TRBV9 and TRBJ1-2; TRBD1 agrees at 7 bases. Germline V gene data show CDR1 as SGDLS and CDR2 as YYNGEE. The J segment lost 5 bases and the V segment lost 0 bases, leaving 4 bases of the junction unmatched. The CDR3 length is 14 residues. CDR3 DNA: TGTGCCAGCAGCGTAGGGGGACAGCTGTATGGCTACACCTTC. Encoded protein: CASSVGGQLYGYTF.

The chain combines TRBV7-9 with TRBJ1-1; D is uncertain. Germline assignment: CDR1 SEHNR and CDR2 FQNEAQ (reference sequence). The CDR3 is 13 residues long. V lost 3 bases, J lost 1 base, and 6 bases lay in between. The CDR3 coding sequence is TGTGCCAGCAGCTTTGTTCAGAACACTGAAGCTTTCTTT. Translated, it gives CASSFVQNTEAFF. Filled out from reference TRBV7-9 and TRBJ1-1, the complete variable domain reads DTGVSQNPRHKITKRGQNVTFRCDPISEHNRLYWYRQTLGQGPEFLTYFQNEAQLEKSRLLSDRFSAERPKGSFSTLEIQRTEQGDSAMYLCASSFVQNTEAFFGQGTRLTVV.

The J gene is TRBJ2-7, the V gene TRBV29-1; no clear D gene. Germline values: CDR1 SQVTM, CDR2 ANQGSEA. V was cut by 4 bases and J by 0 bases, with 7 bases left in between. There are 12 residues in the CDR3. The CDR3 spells CSVVVSSYEQYF. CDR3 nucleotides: TGCAGCGTTGTGGTCAGCTCCTACGAGCAGTACTTC.

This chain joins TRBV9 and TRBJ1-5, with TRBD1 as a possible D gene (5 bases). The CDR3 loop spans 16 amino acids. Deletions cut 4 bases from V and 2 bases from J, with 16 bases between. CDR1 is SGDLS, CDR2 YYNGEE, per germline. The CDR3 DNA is TGTGCCAGCAGCCCCGGGGGGGGGTTTGGCAATCAGCCCCAGCATTTT. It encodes CASSPGGGFGNQPQHF. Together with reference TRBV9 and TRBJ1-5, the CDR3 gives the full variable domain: DSGVTQTPKHLITATGQRVTLRCSPRSGDLSVYWYQQSLDQGLQFLIQYYNGEERAKGNILERFSAQQFPDLHSELNLSSLELGDSALYFCASSPGGGFGNQPQHFGDGTRLSIL.

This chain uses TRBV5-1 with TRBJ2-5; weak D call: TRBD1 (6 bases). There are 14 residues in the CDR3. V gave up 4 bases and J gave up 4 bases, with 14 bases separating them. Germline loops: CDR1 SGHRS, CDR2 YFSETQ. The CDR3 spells CASSLGGSGETQYF. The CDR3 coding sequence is TGCGCCAGCAGCCTAGGGGGATCAGGAGAGACCCAGTACTTC.

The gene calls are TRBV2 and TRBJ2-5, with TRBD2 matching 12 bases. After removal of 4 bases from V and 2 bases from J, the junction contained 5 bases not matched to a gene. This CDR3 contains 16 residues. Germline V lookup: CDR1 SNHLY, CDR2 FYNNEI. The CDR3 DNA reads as TGTGCCAGCAGTGCCGGGACTAGCGGGTATCAAGAGACCCAGTACTTC. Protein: CASSAGTSGYQETQYF.

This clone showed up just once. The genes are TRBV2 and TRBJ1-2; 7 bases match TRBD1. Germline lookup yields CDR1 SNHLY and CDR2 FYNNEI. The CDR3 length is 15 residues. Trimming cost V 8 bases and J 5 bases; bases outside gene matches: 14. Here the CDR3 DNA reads TGTGCCAGCCTTGGTCCCGGGACAGCAGAGTATGGCTACACCTTC. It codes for CASLGPGTAEYGYTF.